The following is a TCR beta chain sequence with its context. What this receptor recognizes is not known. These data belong to a study of monozygotic twins with inflammatory bowel disease (dated by TCRdb to about 2019). About the study as a whole: The complete study included around 30 monozygotic twin pairs: 19 IBD-discordant Danish pairs and nine German pairs, of which four were IBD-concordant and five were IBD-discordant. The search for disease-associated traits relied mainly on comparing IBD patients with their genetically identical healthy co-twins within discordant pairs. Each individual had, on average, about 151 000 unique TCRalpha sequences and 181 000 unique TCRbeta sequences available for analysis. What the research found in general, with its limitations: IBD patients shared fewer clonotypes with other individuals than healthy twins did, most markedly in patients showing signs of disease activity. IBD patients had lower TCRbeta repertoire diversity, measured by the inverse Simpson index, than their healthy co-twins. The analysis was unable to tell apart different T cell subtypes. Repertoire similarity did not differ between concordant and discordant twins, possibly due to limited statistical power. The results gave no support for a single strong signal or clonotype linked to IBD. Because patients received different immunosuppressive treatments, the repertoires may have picked up extra background noise and variability between individuals.

From each donor, a 2.5 ml peripheral blood sample was drawn into PAXgene tubes and stored at -80 degrees C. Total RNA was isolated from whole blood with the PAXgene blood miRNA kit on an automated QIAcube, without T cell sorting. Peripheral blood from monozygotic twin pairs concordant or discordant for inflammatory bowel disease was subjected to deep TCRalpha and TCRbeta repertoire profiling with unique molecular barcoding. For every twin pair, smoking habits were documented, and each individual was categorised as a current, former or never smoker. The germline V gene gives CDR1 as KGHSH and CDR2 as LQKENI. From cysteine to phenylalanine, the CDR3 is 15 amino acids long. Only the protein sequence is given. To prepare the library, 5' RACE was applied. For each TCR library, around 4,000 ng of total RNA was used. For each sample, cDNA synthesis with SMARTScribe reverse transcriptase was split into eight separate reactions. During cDNA synthesis, unique molecular identifiers containing a 6-nucleotide sample barcode were introduced by template switching. TCRalpha and TCRbeta cDNA was amplified in two nested PCRs of roughly 17 and 9 cycles, and bead purification was carried out after each PCR. Before amplification, the cDNA was treated with uracil DNA-glycosylase and purified using the QIAquick PCR purification kit. The second PCR was the step at which Illumina TruSeq-compatible adapters and sample-specific barcodes were added. Library quality and concentration were checked on TapeStation and Qubit, and libraries were pooled at about 5 ng each. The pooled libraries were sequenced with 2 x 100 bp reads and custom sequencing primers on an Illumina HiSeq2500 single-index Rapid Run. Per the source publication's procedure: MiGEC version 1.2.6 was used for UMI-based consensus assembly to correct PCR and sequencing errors. V(D)J alignment, clonotype assembly and CDR3 extraction were performed with MiXCR version 2.1.1. Gene usage, clonotype sharing and MAIT/NKT TCR abundance were normalised by analysing the top 1000, 10 000 and 20 000 clonotypes per sample. After downsampling to 27 000 UMIs, diversity was calculated as the inverse Simpson index using the vegan R package. Statistical testing used paired Mann-Whitney U tests on the discordant twin pairs and applied Benjamini-Hochberg correction for multiple testing. TCRdb reprocessed the reads, and each CDR3 protein sequence is entered once, without DNA. These V and J calls rely on TCRdb rather than the paper's analysis. The sample's own table lists more than 300,000 distinct CDR3 sequences. Together, the top ten hold 2.6% of the sample.

This clonotype was sampled from a human donor with ulcerative colitis or Crohn's disease, or a healthy co-twin of an affected twin (not recorded which). The chain was built from TRBV18 and TRBJ2-3; TCRdb gives TRBD1 as the D gene, but with no DNA this cannot be confirmed. Sequenced: blood. Here the CDR3 is given as CASSTGTGYTDTQYF. Extended through the reference TRBV18 and TRBJ2-3 proteins, this CDR3 yields the full variable domain: NAGVMQNPRHLVRRRGQEARLRCSPMKGHSHVYWYRQLPEEGLKFMVYLQKENIIDESGMPKERFSAEFPKEGPSILRIQQVVRGDSAAYFCASSTGTGYTDTQYFGPGTRLTVL.